The entry below describes one TCR beta chain. These data originate in a study of blood T cell repertoires in COVID-19. Study in general: Material from acute and convalescent COVID-19 was sourced from the United States, Italy and Spain.

The germline CDR1 and CDR2 sequences are SEHNR and FQNEAQ (reference sequence). The germline V and J ends were trimmed by 2 bases and 0 bases, with 8 bases remaining between them. This CDR3 spans 15 amino acids. Some clones are missing from TCRdb's copy, which holds only in-frame ones; the method was immunoSEQ multiplex PCR. The sample contains 150,000 to 200,000 clones, roughly 80% of which appear only once. The sample taken for sequencing was PBMCs or T cells enriched from blood (not recorded which). The sequence was obtained from a woman in her sixties with acute COVID-19. V is TRBV7-9 and J is TRBJ2-1; D not resolved. In DNA form, the CDR3 reads TGTGCCAGCAGCTTAATGAGCTTCTCCTACAATGAGCAGTTCTTC. Translating gives CASSLMSFSYNEQFF.